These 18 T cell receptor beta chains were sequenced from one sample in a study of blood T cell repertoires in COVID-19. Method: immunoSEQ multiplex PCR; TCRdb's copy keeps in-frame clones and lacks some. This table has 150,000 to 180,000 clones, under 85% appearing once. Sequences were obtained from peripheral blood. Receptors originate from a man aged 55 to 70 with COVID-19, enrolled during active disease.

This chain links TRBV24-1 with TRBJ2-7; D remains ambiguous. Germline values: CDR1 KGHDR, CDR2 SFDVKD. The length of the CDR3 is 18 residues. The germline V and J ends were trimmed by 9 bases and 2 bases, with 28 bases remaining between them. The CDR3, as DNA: TGTGCCACCCCTCATGGTTTCCGCGGTTTCGGCAGTCCCTACGAGCAGTACTTC. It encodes CATPHGFRGFGSPYEQYF.

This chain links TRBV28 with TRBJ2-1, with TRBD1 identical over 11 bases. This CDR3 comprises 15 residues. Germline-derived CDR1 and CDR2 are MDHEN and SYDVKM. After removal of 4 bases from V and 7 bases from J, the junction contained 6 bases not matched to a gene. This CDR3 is CASSSSGTGGNEQFF. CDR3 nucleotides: TGTGCCAGCAGTTCATCCGGGACAGGGGGTAATGAGCAGTTCTTC.

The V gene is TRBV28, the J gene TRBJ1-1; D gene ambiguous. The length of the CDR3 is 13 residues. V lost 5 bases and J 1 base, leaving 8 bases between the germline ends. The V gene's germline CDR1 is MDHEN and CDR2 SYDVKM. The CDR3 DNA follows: TGTGCCAGCAGTCCCGAGCGGAACACTGAAGCTTTCTTT. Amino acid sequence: CASSPERNTEAFF. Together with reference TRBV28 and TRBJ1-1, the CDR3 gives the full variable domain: DVKVTQSSRYLVKRTGEKVFLECVQDMDHENMFWYRQDPGLGLRLIYFSYDVKMKEKGDIPEGYSVSREKKERFSLILESASTNQTSMYLCASSPERNTEAFFGQGTRLTVV.

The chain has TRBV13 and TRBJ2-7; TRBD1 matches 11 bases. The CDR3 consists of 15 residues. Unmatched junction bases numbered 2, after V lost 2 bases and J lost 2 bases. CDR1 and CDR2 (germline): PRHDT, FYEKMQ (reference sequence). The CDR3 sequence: CASSLRDRGTYEQYF. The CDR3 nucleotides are TGTGCCAGCAGCTTAAGGGACAGGGGGACCTACGAGCAGTACTTC.

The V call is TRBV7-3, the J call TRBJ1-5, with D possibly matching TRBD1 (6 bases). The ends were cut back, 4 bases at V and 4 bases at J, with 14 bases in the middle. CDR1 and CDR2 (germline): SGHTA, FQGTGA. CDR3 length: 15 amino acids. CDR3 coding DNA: TGTGCCAGCAGCTCCGGACAGCTCTTAAATCAGCCCCAGCATTTT. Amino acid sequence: CASSSGQLLNQPQHF.

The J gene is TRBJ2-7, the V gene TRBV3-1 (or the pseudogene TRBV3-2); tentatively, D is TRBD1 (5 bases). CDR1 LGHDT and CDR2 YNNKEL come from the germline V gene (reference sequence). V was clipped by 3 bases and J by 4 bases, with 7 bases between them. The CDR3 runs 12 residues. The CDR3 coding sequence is TGTGCCAGCAGCCAGACAGTTTACGAGCAGTACTTC. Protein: CASSQTVYEQYF.

CDR3 in amino acids: CASSQAGRGLSGANVLTF. CDR3 bases: TGTGCCAGCAGCCAAGCGGGCAGGGGGCTATCGGGGGCCAACGTCCTGACTTTC. V usage is TRBV3-1 (or the pseudogene TRBV3-2) and J usage is TRBJ2-6, with 8 positions matching TRBD1. CDR3 size: 18 residues. J was trimmed by 4 bases and V by 1 base; bases with no gene match: 9. In germline, CDR1 is LGHDT, CDR2 YNNKEL (reference sequence).

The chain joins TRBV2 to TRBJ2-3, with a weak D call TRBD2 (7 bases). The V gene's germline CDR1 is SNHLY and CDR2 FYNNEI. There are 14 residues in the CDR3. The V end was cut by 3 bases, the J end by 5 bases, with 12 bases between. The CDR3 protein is CASSDQGRGDTQYF. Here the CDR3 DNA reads TGTGCCAGCAGTGACCAGGGGAGGGGAGATACGCAGTATTTT.

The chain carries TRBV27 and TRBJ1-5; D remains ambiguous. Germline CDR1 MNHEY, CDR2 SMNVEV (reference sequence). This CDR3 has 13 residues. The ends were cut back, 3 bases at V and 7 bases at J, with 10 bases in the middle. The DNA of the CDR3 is TGTGCCAGCAGTTTGAGTCAGAGGCAGCCCCAGCATTTT. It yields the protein CASSLSQRQPQHF.

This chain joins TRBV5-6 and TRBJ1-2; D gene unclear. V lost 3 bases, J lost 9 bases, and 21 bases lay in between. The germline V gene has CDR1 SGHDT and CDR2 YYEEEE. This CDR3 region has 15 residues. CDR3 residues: CASSSTYGVESRYTF. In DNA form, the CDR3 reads TGTGCCAGCAGCTCCACCTACGGGGTAGAAAGCCGCTACACCTTC.

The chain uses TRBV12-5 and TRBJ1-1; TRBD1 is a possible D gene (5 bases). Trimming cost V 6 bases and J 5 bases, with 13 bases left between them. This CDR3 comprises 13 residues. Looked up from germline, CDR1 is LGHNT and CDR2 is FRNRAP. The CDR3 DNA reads TGTGCTAGTGGCTACAATCGGGGGACTGAAGCTTTCTTT. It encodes CASGYNRGTEAFF.

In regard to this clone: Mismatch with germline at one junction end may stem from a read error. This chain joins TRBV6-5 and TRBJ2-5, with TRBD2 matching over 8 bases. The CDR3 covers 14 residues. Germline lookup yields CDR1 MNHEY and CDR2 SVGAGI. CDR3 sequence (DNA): TGTGCCAGCAGAATCGGACTAGCCCAAAAGACCCAGTACTTC. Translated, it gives CASRIGLAQKTQYF.

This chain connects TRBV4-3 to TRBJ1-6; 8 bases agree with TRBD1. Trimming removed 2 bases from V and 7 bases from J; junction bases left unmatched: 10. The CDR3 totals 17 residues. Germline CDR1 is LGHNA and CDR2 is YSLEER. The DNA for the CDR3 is TGCGCCAGCAGCCAACAATCACAGGGGGTTGGCAATTCACCCCTCCACTTT. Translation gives CASSQQSQGVGNSPLHF.

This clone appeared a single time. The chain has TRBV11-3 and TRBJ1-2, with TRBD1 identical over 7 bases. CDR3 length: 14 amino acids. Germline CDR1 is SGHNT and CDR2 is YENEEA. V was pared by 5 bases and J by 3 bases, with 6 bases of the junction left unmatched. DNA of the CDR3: TGTGCCAGCAGCACCCGGACAGGAGACTATGGCTACACCTTC. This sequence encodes CASSTRTGDYGYTF.

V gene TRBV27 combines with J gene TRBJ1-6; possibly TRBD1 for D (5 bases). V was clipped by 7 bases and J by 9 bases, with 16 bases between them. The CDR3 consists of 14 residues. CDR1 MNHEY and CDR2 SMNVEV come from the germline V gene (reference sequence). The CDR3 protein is CASMPEDRGSPLHF. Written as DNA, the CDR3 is TGTGCCAGCATGCCCGAAGACAGAGGTTCACCCCTCCACTTT.

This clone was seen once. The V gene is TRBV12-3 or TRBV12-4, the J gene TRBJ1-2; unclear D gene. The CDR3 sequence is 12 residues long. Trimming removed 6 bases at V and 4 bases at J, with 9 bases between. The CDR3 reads CASSRSPYGYTF. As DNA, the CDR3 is TGTGCCAGCAGCCGGAGCCCCTATGGCTACACCTTC.

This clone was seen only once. CDR3 in amino acids: CASSQDIGWGAGGEQFF. DNA of the CDR3: TGTGCCAGCAGCCAAGATATTGGCTGGGGGGCGGGAGGTGAGCAGTTCTTC. The chain carries TRBV4-2 and TRBJ2-1; 8 nucleotides align to TRBD2. The V gene's germline CDR1 is LGHNA and CDR2 YNFKEQ. The CDR3 covers 17 residues. The trim removed 0 bases at V and 9 bases at J, leaving 13 bases unmatched.

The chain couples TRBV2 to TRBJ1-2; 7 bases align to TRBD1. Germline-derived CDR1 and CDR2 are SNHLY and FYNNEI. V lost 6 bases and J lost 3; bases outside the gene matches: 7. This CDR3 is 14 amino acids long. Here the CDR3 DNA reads TGTGCCAGCAGGTCGACAGGGTTTTACTATGGCTACACCTTC. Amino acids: CASRSTGFYYGYTF.